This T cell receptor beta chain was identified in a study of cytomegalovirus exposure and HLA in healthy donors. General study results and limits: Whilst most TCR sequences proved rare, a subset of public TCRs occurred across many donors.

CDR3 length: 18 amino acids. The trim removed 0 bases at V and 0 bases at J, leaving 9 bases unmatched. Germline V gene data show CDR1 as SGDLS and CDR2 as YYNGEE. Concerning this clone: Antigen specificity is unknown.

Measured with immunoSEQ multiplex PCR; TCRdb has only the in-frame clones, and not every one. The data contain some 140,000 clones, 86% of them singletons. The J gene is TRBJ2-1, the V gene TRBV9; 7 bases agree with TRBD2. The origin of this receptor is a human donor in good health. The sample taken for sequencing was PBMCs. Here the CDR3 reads CASSVGGSSGSSYNEQFF. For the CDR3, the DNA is TGTGCCAGCAGCGTAGGAGGATCTAGCGGTAGCTCCTACAATGAGCAGTTCTTC.